This passage covers 12 T cell receptor beta chains from one sample sequenced in a study of T cell changes during pregnancy in multiple sclerosis. Here immunoSEQ multiplex PCR was the method, and the copy in TCRdb shows in-frame clones only, minus some. The sample lists under 70,000 clones, approximately 92% occurring once. The sequencing used peripheral blood, collected in the third trimester of pregnancy. These receptors originate from a female donor in good health, enrolled as a control in a pregnancy study.

V usage is TRBV11-2 and J usage is TRBJ1-2; TRBD1 is a possible D gene (5 bases). The CDR3 runs to 14 residues. The V gene's germline CDR1 is SGHAT and CDR2 FQNNGV. V was cut by 5 bases and J by 6 bases, with 16 bases left in between. The CDR3 DNA is TGTGCCAGCAGCCCCGGGGGGACGGCCAATGGCTACACCTTC. This sequence encodes CASSPGGTANGYTF.

The chain uses TRBV7-2 and TRBJ1-5; D gene uncertain. The CDR3 contains 15 residues. The V and J ends lost 5 bases and 4 bases respectively, with 15 bases between them. Germline lookup yields CDR1 SGHTA and CDR2 FQGNSA. For the CDR3, the DNA is TGTGCCAGCAGCCCCACTTATCACGGGAATCAGCCCCAGCATTTT. Amino acids: CASSPTYHGNQPQHF.

V usage is TRBV19 and J usage is TRBJ2-7, with D perhaps matching TRBD2 (6 bases). The ends were cut back, 6 bases at V and 2 bases at J, with 14 bases in the middle. CDR3 length: 14 residues. Germline lookup yields CDR1 LNHDA and CDR2 SQIVND (reference sequence). This CDR3 reads CASRPQGGPYEQYF. The CDR3 coding sequence is TGTGCCAGTAGGCCGCAGGGAGGCCCCTACGAGCAGTACTTC.

This chain links TRBV7-3 with TRBJ2-1, with TRBD2 matching over 9 bases. This CDR3 spans 15 amino acids. Germline assignment: CDR1 SGHTA and CDR2 FQGTGA. The trim removed 5 bases at V and 4 bases at J, leaving 6 bases unmatched. Here the CDR3 DNA reads TGTGCCAGCAGCCGTAGCGGGGGAATTTACAATGAGCAGTTCTTC. This codes for CASSRSGGIYNEQFF.

This clone is a singleton in its sample. This chain joins TRBV7-2 and TRBJ2-7, with TRBD1 matching 11 bases. Germline trimming cut 5 bases from V and 5 bases from J; bases unmatched to any gene: 8. The germline V gene has CDR1 SGHTA and CDR2 FQGNSA. The CDR3 consists of 15 residues. The DNA for the CDR3 is TGTGCCAGCAGCCAACAGGGACAGGGGGTTCACGAGCAGTACTTC. This sequence encodes CASSQQGQGVHEQYF.

The chain combines TRBV18 with TRBJ1-1; maybe TRBD1 (5 bases). From germline, CDR1 is KGHSH and CDR2 LQKENI. This CDR3 has 15 amino acids. Trimming took 3 bases from V and 0 from J, leaving 11 bases between them. CDR3 bases: TGTGCCAGCTCACCCGACAGAAGTTTGAACACTGAAGCTTTCTTT. It is translated as CASSPDRSLNTEAFF.

This clone was seen a single time. V usage is TRBV7-9 and J usage is TRBJ2-5; a possible D gene is TRBD2 (6 bases). Germline CDR1 and CDR2: SEHNR and FQNEAQ (reference sequence). Trimming left V 5 bases short and J 5 bases short, with 18 bases between. The CDR3 length is 15 residues. CDR3 amino acids: CASSPGPFGGETQYF. For the CDR3, the DNA is TGTGCCAGCAGCCCCGGGCCTTTTGGGGGGGAGACCCAGTACTTC.

This chain links TRBV7-3 with TRBJ2-5; the D is unclear. The CDR3 extends over 13 amino acids. Germline assignment: CDR1 SGHTA and CDR2 FQGTGA. Trimming removed 5 bases from V and 4 bases from J, with 11 bases in between. Here the CDR3 reads CASSPQSGETQYF. Written as DNA, the CDR3 is TGTGCCAGCAGCCCGCAATCGGGAGAGACCCAGTACTTC.

In its sample, this clone was seen once. The J gene is TRBJ1-6, the V gene TRBV5-4; the match to TRBD1 covers 7 bases. V was clipped by 4 bases and J by 7 bases; unmatched bases: 8. CDR3 length: 15 amino acids. The germline CDR1 and CDR2 sequences are SGHNT and YYREEE (reference sequence). The CDR3 loop reads CASSPRDSGNSPLHF. In DNA form, the CDR3 reads TGTGCCAGCAGCCCACGGGACAGCGGGAATTCACCCCTCCACTTT.

This clone was observed a single time. This CDR3 reads CASSIGWRSGEGYTF. The CDR3 DNA sequence: TGTGCCAGTAGTATAGGTTGGAGAAGTGGCGAAGGCTACACCTTC. The chain combines TRBV19 with TRBJ1-2; D is unresolved. CDR3 length equals 15 residues. In germline, CDR1 is LNHDA, CDR2 SQIVND (reference sequence). The V end was cut by 1 base, the J end by 8 bases, with 17 bases between. The full variable domain, in which reference TRBV19 and TRBJ1-2 provide the parts outside the CDR3, is DGGITQSPKYLFRKEGQNVTLSCEQNLNHDAMYWYRQDPGQGLRLIYYSQIVNDFQKGDIAEGYSVSREKKESFPLTVTSAQKNPTAFYLCASSIGWRSGEGYTFGSGTRLTVV.

This chain joins TRBV28 and TRBJ2-3; 11 bases are shared with TRBD2. Germline values: CDR1 MDHEN, CDR2 SYDVKM. V lost 6 bases and J lost 0; bases outside the gene matches: 8. This CDR3 is 17 amino acids long. CDR3 in amino acids: CASSGTSGVTSTDTQYF. CDR3 DNA sequence: TGTGCCAGCAGCGGGACTAGCGGAGTAACTAGCACAGATACGCAGTATTTT.

The V and J genes are TRBV5-4 and TRBJ2-7, with 13 bases that match TRBD2. V dropped 4 bases and J dropped 4; count of bases not matched to a gene: 11. CDR1 SGHNT and CDR2 YYREEE come from the germline V gene (reference sequence). This CDR3 comprises 17 residues. The CDR3 sequence: CASSRTSGSWRRYEQYF. Here the CDR3 DNA reads TGTGCCAGCAGCCGGACTAGCGGGAGTTGGAGGCGGTACGAGCAGTACTTC.